The rows below give T cell receptor beta chains drawn from one sample of a study of T cell responses to AZD1222 COVID-19 vaccine. The repertoire was sequenced with immunoSEQ multiplex PCR; TCRdb's copy has only in-frame clones and lacks some. Of about 100,000 clones listed, 91% are singletons. The specimen comprised peripheral blood, sampled on day 0 of AZD1222 vaccination. Receptors originate from an adult in good health. Each CDR3 is given with its conserved first and last residue. D genes are given only for firm matches. Where a row states a size, it is once, few, many or the class of an expanded clone; other rows omit it.

J gene: TRBJ2-5
D gene: TRBD1
clone size: .
V gene: TRBV9
CDR3 length: 18
CDR3 DNA: TGTGCCAGCAGCGTAGGTCCCGGGGGACAGGGGCGTTGGGAGACCCAGTACTTC
CDR3 protein: CASSVGPGGQGRWETQYF

J gene: TRBJ1-4
D gene: TRBD1
clone size: .
V gene: TRBV19
CDR3 length: 14
CDR3 DNA: TGTGCCAGTAGTATCAGGACAGGGAATGAAAAACTGTTTTTT
CDR3 protein: CASSIRTGNEKLFF

J gene: TRBJ1-4
D gene: TRBD1
clone size: .
V gene: TRBV9
CDR3 length: 12
CDR3 DNA: TGTGCCAGCAGCACCCAGGGGGGAAAACTGTTTTTT
CDR3 protein: CASSTQGGKLFF

J gene: TRBJ2-1
D gene: TRBD1
clone size: .
V gene: TRBV2
CDR3 length: 14
CDR3 DNA: TGTGCCAGCAGAACCGGGACAGTGAACTATGAGCAGTTCTTC
CDR3 protein: CASRTGTVNYEQFF

J gene: TRBJ1-1
D gene: .
clone size: .
V gene: TRBV19
CDR3 length: 14
CDR3 DNA: TGTGCCAGTAGTATGCACAGACTGAACACTGAAGCTTTCTTT
CDR3 protein: CASSMHRLNTEAFF

J gene: TRBJ1-1
D gene: TRBD1
clone size: .
V gene: TRBV11-2
CDR3 length: 13
CDR3 DNA: TGTGCCAGCAGCCCCGGGACAGTGACTGAAGCTTTCTTT
CDR3 protein: CASSPGTVTEAFF

J gene: TRBJ2-1
D gene: .
clone size: .
V gene: TRBV11-3
CDR3 length: 14
CDR3 DNA: TGTGCCAGCAGCCCGGCTGAGGGCTACAATGAGCAGTTCTTC
CDR3 protein: CASSPAEGYNEQFF

J gene: TRBJ1-2
D gene: TRBD1
clone size: .
V gene: TRBV27
CDR3 length: 15
CDR3 DNA: TGTGCCAGCAGCTCCCTGGGACAGGGGGCTGGTGGCTACACCTTC
CDR3 protein: CASSSLGQGAGGYTF

J gene: TRBJ1-4
D gene: .
clone size: .
V gene: TRBV4-3
CDR3 length: 15
CDR3 DNA: TGCGCCAGCAGCCAAGAGGCCGGGGGTAAAGAAAAACTGTTTTTT
CDR3 protein: CASSQEAGGKEKLFF

J gene: TRBJ1-2
D gene: .
clone size: .
V gene: TRBV27
CDR3 length: 15
CDR3 DNA: TGTGCCAGCAGTTCCCGCTTCCTGACGTGGGGTGGCTACACCTTC
CDR3 protein: CASSSRFLTWGGYTF

J gene: TRBJ2-5
D gene: .
clone size: .
V gene: TRBV18
CDR3 length: 13
CDR3 DNA: TGTGCCAGCTCAGGCGGGACGAGAGAGACCCAGTACTTC
CDR3 protein: CASSGGTRETQYF

J gene: TRBJ1-5
D gene: .
clone size: once
V gene: TRBV9
CDR3 length: 19
CDR3 DNA: TGTGCCAGCAGCCCGGGGGCGGGGGTGGAGGTTAAGTTGAGTCAGCCCCAGCATTTT
CDR3 protein: CASSPGAGVEVKLSQPQHF

J gene: TRBJ1-1
D gene: .
clone size: few
V gene: TRBV13
CDR3 length: 13
CDR3 DNA: TGTGCCAGCAGCTCGCCGGGGGTGGTTCAGGCTTTCTTT
CDR3 protein: CASSSPGVVQAFF

J gene: TRBJ1-4
D gene: .
clone size: .
V gene: TRBV6-1
CDR3 length: 15
CDR3 DNA: TGTGCCAGCAGTGAAGCACCCAGGGTTAATGAAAAACTGTTTTTT
CDR3 protein: CASSEAPRVNEKLFF

J gene: TRBJ2-7
D gene: .
clone size: once
V gene: TRBV12-3/TRBV12-4
CDR3 length: 13
CDR3 DNA: TGTGCCAGCAGACACACAGGAACCTACGAGCAGTACTTC
CDR3 protein: CASRHTGTYEQYF

J gene: TRBJ2-7
D gene: TRBD2
clone size: .
V gene: TRBV3-1/TRBV3-2
CDR3 length: 17
CDR3 DNA: TGTGCCAGCAGCCAAGGACACTTTAGCGGGGGGGCCCACGAGCAGTACTTC
CDR3 protein: CASSQGHFSGGAHEQYF

J gene: TRBJ2-7
D gene: .
clone size: .
V gene: TRBV2
CDR3 length: 14
CDR3 DNA: TGTGCCAGCATGGGTGGCAGGGGGAGGCGCGAGCAGTACTTC
CDR3 protein: CASMGGRGRREQYF

J gene: TRBJ2-5
D gene: TRBD2
clone size: .
V gene: TRBV9
CDR3 length: 12
CDR3 DNA: TGTGCCAGCAGCCTTAGCGGGGAGACCCAGTACTTC
CDR3 protein: CASSLSGETQYF

J gene: TRBJ1-3
D gene: .
clone size: .
V gene: TRBV6-6
CDR3 length: 14
CDR3 DNA: TGTGCCAGCGGATCCCCCTCTACGGGAAACACCATATATTTT
CDR3 protein: CASGSPSTGNTIYF

J gene: TRBJ1-1
D gene: .
clone size: once
V gene: TRBV6-5
CDR3 length: 14
CDR3 DNA: TGTGCCAGCAGTTACGATCTTTGGAACACTGAAGCTTTCTTT
CDR3 protein: CASSYDLWNTEAFF

J gene: TRBJ2-1
D gene: .
clone size: .
V gene: TRBV7-9
CDR3 length: 15
CDR3 DNA: TGTGCCAGCAGCCCCGTGACAGGTTCCTACAATGAGCAGTTCTTC
CDR3 protein: CASSPVTGSYNEQFF

J gene: TRBJ1-2
D gene: .
clone size: .
V gene: TRBV19
CDR3 length: 14
CDR3 DNA: TGTGCCAGTAGTCCCTCGGCGGAGGGCTATGGCTACACCTTC
CDR3 protein: CASSPSAEGYGYTF

J gene: TRBJ2-5
D gene: .
clone size: .
V gene: TRBV5-6
CDR3 length: 16
CDR3 DNA: TGTGCCAGCAGCTTGGCCGACATTCGAGGCTCAGAGACCCAGTACTTC
CDR3 protein: CASSLADIRGSETQYF

J gene: TRBJ2-1
D gene: TRBD2
clone size: .
V gene: TRBV10-3
CDR3 length: 14
CDR3 DNA: TGTGCCTTGAAACCTAGCGGGGGGGATCATGAGCAGTTCTTC
CDR3 protein: CALKPSGGDHEQFF

J gene: TRBJ1-2
D gene: .
clone size: once
V gene: TRBV4-3
CDR3 length: 17
CDR3 DNA: TGCGCCAGCAGCCAAGAAAGGTACAGGGTCGGGTTCTATGGCTACACCTTC
CDR3 protein: CASSQERYRVGFYGYTF

J gene: TRBJ1-2
D gene: .
clone size: few
V gene: TRBV12-3/TRBV12-4
CDR3 length: 13
CDR3 DNA: TGTGCCAGCAGTTCAAGCGTCGACTATGGCTACACCTTC
CDR3 protein: CASSSSVDYGYTF

J gene: TRBJ2-1
D gene: TRBD2
clone size: .
V gene: TRBV7-9
CDR3 length: 14
CDR3 DNA: TGTGCCAGCAGCCGGGTCGGGACTATTGGTGAGCAGTTCTTC
CDR3 protein: CASSRVGTIGEQFF

J gene: TRBJ1-2
D gene: .
clone size: .
V gene: TRBV7-6
CDR3 length: 16
CDR3 DNA: TGTGCCAGCAGCTTAGAAGGGGGAGGCGGAAGTTATGGCTACACCTTC
CDR3 protein: CASSLEGGGGSYGYTF